This entry features one TCR beta chain sequence. In this sample, this clone turned up many times. It has no known antigen specificity. Per-nucleotide qualities are absent, and no much larger clonotype sits a single base away. The method behind the library was the immunoSEQ multiplex PCR assay. The source is immuneACCESS, and TCRdb retained only in-frame sequences with V and J called. Part of the clones is not carried over; for the studies checked, unresolved V genes explain less than half of this, and the remainder is unexplained. The sample table records about 88,000 clones; about two thirds of these occur just once. Around 15% of the sample goes to the ten largest clones. The study tested focal radiation therapy combined with CTLA-4 blockade (ipilimumab) in patients with chemo-refractory metastatic non-small-cell lung cancer. V loses 2 bases at its end and J loses 4 bases; junction bases beyond the gene matches: 4. Sequences SGHVS (CDR1) and FNYEAQ (CDR2) are obtained from the germline V gene. The CDR3 holds 15 amino acids from the cysteine to the phenylalanine. The CDR3 DNA has 45 bases and is translated from base 1.

The data were obtained in a study of radiotherapy plus CTLA-4 blockade in lung cancer (dated by TCRdb to 2016 to 2019). Some background on the complete study: Among enrolled patients, roughly 18% had an objective response and 31% reached disease control. Results the study describes overall, beyond this receptor: The strongest predictors of response were reported to be early dynamic shifts in blood T cell clones along with a rise in serum interferon-beta following radiation. TCR clones derived from tumors expanded in peripheral blood after treatment with radiotherapy and ipilimumab.

Recombination joined TRBV7-6 with TRBJ2-5; 10 junctional bases match TRBD2. The sample consisted of peripheral blood, taken from a patient treated with radiotherapy plus ipilimumab. The TCR sequence derives from a human donor with non-small cell lung cancer that progressed on radiotherapy plus ipilimumab. The bases are TGTGCCAGCAGCTTAAGATTAGCGGGAGGAGAGACCCAGTACTTC. This translates into CASSLRLAGGETQYF.